This entry lists 26 T cell receptor beta chains sequenced from one sample in a study of T cell responses to AZD1222 COVID-19 vaccine. Sequencing was performed with immunoSEQ multiplex PCR; in TCRdb, only in-frame clones are kept and a portion is missing. The data show around 150,000 clones, roughly nine tenths seen once. Sample: peripheral blood, taken on day 0 of MenACWY control vaccination. The receptors were gathered from an adult in good health.

V usage is TRBV7-9 and J usage is TRBJ1-5; D is possibly TRBD1 (5 bases). This CDR3 is 15 amino acids long. CDR1 and CDR2 from the germline V gene are SEHNR and FQNEAQ (reference sequence). V gave up 5 bases and J gave up 0 bases, with 11 bases separating them. The DNA for the CDR3 is TGTGCCAGCAGCCGTGGGACGGCTAGCAATCAGCCCCAGCATTTT. Translated, it gives CASSRGTASNQPQHF.

The chain recombines TRBV7-7 with TRBJ2-5; maybe TRBD1 (6 bases). The length of the CDR3 is 14 residues. The V and J ends lost 5 bases and 0 bases respectively, with 10 bases between them. The V gene's germline CDR1 is SSHAT and CDR2 FNYEAQ (reference sequence). CDR3 DNA sequence: TGTGCCAGCAGCCAACGGGACAACCAAGAGACCCAGTACTTC. Protein sequence: CASSQRDNQETQYF.

This chain connects TRBV7-8 to TRBJ1-1; D is unresolved. The CDR3 spans 15 residues. CDR1 is SGHVS, CDR2 FQNEAQ, per germline. V lost 1 base, J lost 11 bases, and 20 bases lay in between. CDR3 amino acids: CASSLDAATLGRAFF. In DNA, the CDR3 is TGTGCCAGCAGCTTAGATGCGGCAACTTTGGGTCGGGCTTTCTTT.

The V call is TRBV19, the J call TRBJ1-4; no definite D call. The CDR3 loop spans 14 amino acids. Per the germline V gene, CDR1 is LNHDA and CDR2 is SQIVND (reference sequence). With 6 bases removed from V and 8 bases from J, the gap between germline ends came to 16 bases. The DNA of the CDR3 is TGTGCCAGTAGCGACGCGGGGTTGGAAGAAAAACTGTTTTTT. It translates to CASSDAGLEEKLFF.

The V gene is TRBV6-2 or TRBV6-3, the J gene TRBJ2-5; 7 positions match TRBD2. The CDR3 totals 16 residues. Trimming cost V 3 bases and J 1 base; bases outside gene matches: 8. CDR1 and CDR2 from the germline V gene are MNHEY and SVGEGT. CDR3 region: CASSYGGEDLQETQYF. DNA of the CDR3: TGTGCCAGCAGTTATGGGGGGGAGGACCTCCAAGAGACCCAGTACTTC.

The chain is built from TRBV19 and TRBJ2-5; 11 nucleotides align to TRBD2. The CDR3 spans 18 residues. CDR1 is LNHDA and CDR2 is SQIVND in the germline V gene (reference sequence). Trimming removed 3 bases from V and 4 bases from J; junction bases left unmatched: 13. The CDR3 region has the DNA TGTGCCAGTAGTATTGCGGTAAGGGGACTAGCGGATTCAGAGACCCAGTACTTC. As protein: CASSIAVRGLADSETQYF.

The chain is built from TRBV10-2 and TRBJ2-2, with 14 bases aligning to TRBD2. CDR1 is WSHSY and CDR2 is SAAADI in the germline V gene. J was trimmed by 6 bases and V by 2 bases; bases with no gene match: 5. The CDR3 sequence is 17 residues long. CDR3 residues: CASSERGLAGVAGELFF. CDR3 DNA: TGCGCCAGCAGTGAGAGGGGACTAGCGGGAGTAGCCGGGGAGCTGTTTTTT.

Concerning this clone: The junction differs from germline at one of its ends, possibly a read error. This chain uses TRBV7-3 with TRBJ2-3; 7 positions agree with TRBD1. The CDR3 covers 14 residues. Germline values: CDR1 SGHTA, CDR2 FQGTGA. The chain's CDR3 is CASSSTGLGDTRYF. The CDR3 nucleotides are TGTGCCAGCAGCTCGACAGGGTTGGGAGATACGCGGTATTTT. Supplemented by reference TRBV7-3 and TRBJ2-3, the full variable domain reads GAGVSQTPSNKVTEKGKYVELRCDPISGHTALYWYRQSLGQGPEFLIYFQGTGAADDSGLPNDRFFAVRPEGSVSTLKIQRTERGDSAVYLCASSSTGLGDTRYFGPGTRLTVL.

The V gene is TRBV12-3 or TRBV12-4, the J gene TRBJ2-7, with TRBD1 identical over 8 bases. This CDR3 has 11 amino acids. V dropped 10 bases and J dropped 3; count of bases not matched to a gene: 2. This CDR3 reads CATTGGYEQYF. DNA for the CDR3: TGTGCCACCACAGGGGGCTACGAGCAGTACTTC.

The chain couples TRBV5-5 to TRBJ2-1, with TRBD2 identical over 8 bases. Germline CDR1 is SGHKS and CDR2 is YYEKEE (reference sequence). V dropped 4 bases and J dropped 8; count of bases not matched to a gene: 8. The CDR3 is 14 residues long. The CDR3 loop is CASSTGLAGYEQFF. CDR3 nucleotide sequence: TGTGCCAGCAGCACCGGACTAGCTGGGTATGAGCAGTTCTTC.

The rearrangement joins TRBV4-1 to TRBJ1-2; no reliable D call. Trimming pared 1 base from V and 0 bases from J, leaving 9 bases between. The CDR3 sequence is 15 residues long. Per germline, CDR1 MGHRA and CDR2 YSYEKL. This chain's CDR3 is CASSQVWEANYGYTF. The CDR3 nucleotides read TGCGCCAGCAGCCAAGTATGGGAAGCTAACTATGGCTACACCTTC.

V is TRBV5-1 and J is TRBJ2-1; 7 bases align to TRBD2. The CDR3 totals 15 residues. Germline V gene sequence: CDR1 SGHRS, CDR2 YFSETQ. Trimming removed 5 bases from V and 6 bases from J; junction bases left unmatched: 11. The CDR3 bases are TGCGCCAGCAGTCCCAAGCGGGAAGGAGGCAATGAGCAGTTCTTC. It is translated as CASSPKREGGNEQFF.

This rearrangement joins TRBV5-5 to TRBJ1-5; D is perhaps TRBD1 (5 bases). The CDR3 runs 15 residues. From germline, CDR1 is SGHKS and CDR2 YYEKEE (reference sequence). The V end lost 0 bases, the J end lost 4 bases, and 11 bases lay between the germline ends. The DNA of the CDR3 is TGTGCCAGCAGCTTGGCTGACAGTGTGAATCAGCCCCAGCATTTT. The encoded protein is CASSLADSVNQPQHF.

This chain uses TRBV10-3 with TRBJ1-2, with D perhaps matching TRBD1 (6 bases). V lost 6 bases, J lost 5 bases, and 13 bases lay in between. CDR1 ENHRY and CDR2 SYGVKD come from the germline V gene. This CDR3 has 13 residues. DNA for the CDR3: TGTGCCATCAGCCTTGGTACAGGGTATGGCTACACCTTC. Its translation is CAISLGTGYGYTF.

J is TRBJ1-2 and V is TRBV27, with 9 bases fitting TRBD1. Trimming took 6 bases from V and 4 from J; bases not matched to a gene: 9. CDR1 and CDR2 (germline): MNHEY, SMNVEV (reference sequence). This CDR3 is 15 amino acids long. CDR3 coding DNA: TGTGCCAGCAGGGTACAGGGGGCGGAGGGCTATGGCTACACCTTC. Encoded protein: CASRVQGAEGYGYTF.

This clone occurred a few times. CDR3 in amino acids: CASSGGQGWGTGELFF. The CDR3 region has the DNA TGTGCCAGTAGTGGGGGACAGGGGTGGGGCACCGGGGAGCTGTTTTTT. This chain joins TRBV19 and TRBJ2-2; 10 nucleotides match TRBD1. The CDR3 is made up of 16 amino acids. Germline V CDR1 and CDR2: LNHDA, SQIVND (reference sequence). V dropped 5 bases and J dropped 4; count of bases not matched to a gene: 7.

The V call is TRBV27, the J call TRBJ2-7; 8 bases map to TRBD2. Trimming removed 3 bases from V and 1 base from J; junction bases left unmatched: 2. The CDR3 loop spans 14 amino acids. CDR1 and CDR2 from the germline V gene are MNHEY and SMNVEV (reference sequence). The DNA for the CDR3 is TGTGCCAGCAGTTTCGGGAGGGTTTCCTACGAGCAGTACTTC. The encoded protein is CASSFGRVSYEQYF.

V usage is TRBV12-3 or TRBV12-4 and J usage is TRBJ2-4; D is ambiguous. The CDR3 has 12 amino acids. V lost 6 bases and J lost 6, with 9 bases in between. The chain's CDR3 is CASSYDPNIQYF. The CDR3 DNA sequence: TGTGCCAGCAGCTATGACCCAAACATTCAGTACTTC.

The rearrangement uses TRBV7-2 and TRBJ2-7, with unresolved D. The germline V gene has CDR1 SGHTA and CDR2 FQGNSA. Trimming took 5 bases from V and 2 from J, leaving 4 bases between them. There are 11 residues in the CDR3. The CDR3 loop is CASSVAYEQYF. The CDR3 DNA sequence: TGTGCCAGCAGCGTCGCCTACGAGCAGTACTTC.

The genes are TRBV6-5 and TRBJ1-1; D possibly corresponds to TRBD1 (5 bases). CDR1 and CDR2 from the germline V gene are MNHEY and SVGAGI. V lost 2 bases, J lost 1 base, and 8 bases lay in between. The CDR3 extends over 14 amino acids. The CDR3 nucleotides are TGTGCCAGCAGTTACAGCAGGGCGAACACTGAAGCTTTCTTT. Encoded protein: CASSYSRANTEAFF.

The rearrangement joins TRBV7-2 to TRBJ2-2; the match to TRBD2 covers 9 bases. This CDR3 comprises 17 residues. With 2 bases clipped from V and 6 bases from J, the junction kept 10 bases outside the gene matches. Germline V lookup: CDR1 SGHTA, CDR2 FQGNSA. In nucleotides, the CDR3 is TGTGCCAGCAGCTTACCCGGACCGGGACTAGCCGCCGGGGAGCTGTTTTTT. Amino acids: CASSLPGPGLAAGELFF.

The rearrangement uses TRBV27 and TRBJ2-1; no definite D call. Trimming removed 4 bases at V and 1 base at J, with 14 bases between. Germline V lookup: CDR1 MNHEY, CDR2 SMNVEV (reference sequence). CDR3 length: 16 residues. This CDR3 is CASSSGLLPSYNEQFF. The CDR3 DNA reads as TGTGCCAGCAGTTCCGGGCTTCTCCCTTCCTACAATGAGCAGTTCTTC.

The rearrangement uses TRBV27 and TRBJ2-3; the match to TRBD2 covers 9 bases. The CDR3 runs 15 residues. V shed 3 bases and J 4 bases; nucleotides not matched to a gene: 5. Germline V gene data show CDR1 as MNHEY and CDR2 as SMNVEV (reference sequence). In DNA, the CDR3 is TGTGCCAGCAGTTTTGGCGGGAGGGCCGCAGATACGCAGTATTTT. Its translation is CASSFGGRAADTQYF.

The CDR3 region is CASSPGQGLNEQFF. The CDR3 coding sequence is TGTGCCAGCAGCCCAGGACAGGGGTTAAATGAGCAGTTCTTC. This chain uses TRBV3-1 (or the pseudogene TRBV3-2) with TRBJ2-1, with 9 bases lining up with TRBD1. The CDR3 has 14 amino acids. The germline CDR1 and CDR2 sequences are LGHDT and YNNKEL (reference sequence). J was trimmed by 7 bases and V by 4 bases; bases with no gene match: 5.

The chain is built from TRBV7-9 and TRBJ2-7; D is perhaps TRBD1 (6 bases). V was cut by 2 bases and J by 0 bases, with 17 bases left in between. Germline V gene sequence: CDR1 SEHNR, CDR2 FQNEAQ (reference sequence). CDR3 size: 17 residues. This chain's CDR3 is CASSLYTTGESSYEQYF. The CDR3, as DNA: TGTGCCAGCAGCTTATACACGACAGGCGAGAGCTCCTACGAGCAGTACTTC.

The chain employs TRBV6-2 or TRBV6-3 and TRBJ2-1; no clear D gene. Germline lookup yields CDR1 MNHEY and CDR2 SVGEGT. The V end was cut by 5 bases, the J end by 9 bases, with 11 bases between. This CDR3 contains 12 residues. This chain's CDR3 is CASSPTGPEQFF. The CDR3 DNA follows: TGTGCCAGCAGTCCCACGGGCCCTGAGCAGTTCTTC.